These 23 T cell receptor beta chains originate from one sample sequenced in a study of T cell responses to AZD1222 COVID-19 vaccine. Assay: immunoSEQ multiplex PCR; the TCRdb copy retains only in-frame clones and omits some. The table includes 200,000 or so clones, around 87% detected once. Sequenced here: peripheral blood, sampled on day 0 of MenACWY control vaccination. All receptors come from an adult in good health.

The chain is built from TRBV12-3 or TRBV12-4 and TRBJ2-7, with TRBD1 as a possible D gene (6 bases). This CDR3 has 13 residues. The V and J ends lost 3 bases and 3 bases respectively, with 9 bases between them. CDR3 protein: CASSFGTNYEQYF. The DNA of the CDR3 is TGTGCCAGCAGTTTCGGGACAAACTACGAGCAGTACTTC.

The chain employs TRBV12-3 or TRBV12-4 and TRBJ1-2; D unclear. V shed 5 bases and J shed 8 bases, with 9 bases lying between them. This CDR3 is 11 amino acids long. CDR3 nucleotides: TGTGCCAGCAGTAGTGATGGGGGCTACACCTTC. Residues: CASSSDGGYTF.

This chain links TRBV5-1 with TRBJ1-2; no clear D. Germline CDR1 is SGHRS and CDR2 is YFSETQ. Deletions cut 1 base from V and 5 bases from J, with 12 bases between. CDR3 length: 14 residues. CDR3 sequence: CASSLRVEGYGYTF. The CDR3 nucleotides read TGCGCCAGCAGCTTGCGGGTCGAAGGTTATGGCTACACCTTC.

The V and J genes are TRBV2 and TRBJ2-7, with D tentatively TRBD1 or TRBD2 (5 bases each). The germline CDR1 and CDR2 sequences are SNHLY and FYNNEI. The CDR3 runs to 15 residues. Trimming shortened V by 3 bases and J by 0 bases, and 12 bases separated the two germline ends. The CDR3 reads CASSDWDGDSYEQYF. The CDR3 DNA reads as TGTGCCAGCAGTGACTGGGACGGAGACTCCTACGAGCAGTACTTC.

This chain joins TRBV9 and TRBJ2-2; D uncertain. The germline gives CDR1 SGDLS, CDR2 YYNGEE. The CDR3 has 13 residues. Trimming removed 4 bases from V and 4 bases from J, with 8 bases in between. The chain's CDR3 is CASSPSTTGELFF. CDR3 in DNA: TGTGCCAGCAGCCCTTCCACCACCGGGGAGCTGTTTTTT.

The V and J genes are TRBV10-3 and TRBJ1-1; D unresolved. V lost 9 bases to trimming and J lost 1 base, with 9 bases between them. CDR1 and CDR2 from the germline V gene are ENHRY and SYGVKD. The CDR3 sequence is 12 residues long. DNA for the CDR3: TGTGCCATAGGAGGGCAGAACACTGAAGCTTTCTTT. Protein product: CAIGGQNTEAFF.

The chain carries TRBV29-1 and TRBJ2-5; 14 nucleotides agree with TRBD2. The trim removed 6 bases at V and 3 bases at J, leaving 3 bases unmatched. Germline V gene sequence: CDR1 SQVTM, CDR2 ANQGSEA. The CDR3 has 14 amino acids. DNA for the CDR3: TGCAGCGTGGAGGGACTAGCGGGGGAAGAGACCCAGTACTTC. Its protein product is CSVEGLAGEETQYF.

The chain couples TRBV6-5 to TRBJ2-2; no firm D call. Germline assignment: CDR1 MNHEY and CDR2 SVGAGI. The CDR3 is 14 amino acids. Between the trimmed V and J ends, which lost 7 bases and 2 bases, there was a span of 11 bases. CDR3 amino acids: CASTKRINTGELFF. CDR3 DNA sequence: TGTGCCAGCACCAAAAGAATAAACACCGGGGAGCTGTTTTTT.

This chain joins TRBV28 and TRBJ2-2; D possibly corresponds to TRBD2 (7 bases). Germline V gene sequence: CDR1 MDHEN, CDR2 SYDVKM. V was shortened by 7 bases and J by 0 bases, with 12 bases between the two germline ends. The CDR3 sequence is 15 residues long. The CDR3 nucleotides are TGTGCCAGCAAGGGAGGGGGTTCGAACACCGGGGAGCTGTTTTTT. Protein sequence: CASKGGGSNTGELFF.

The genes are TRBV9 and TRBJ2-7; 7 positions match TRBD1. The length of the CDR3 is 14 residues. With V trimmed by 3 bases and J by 2 bases, 5 bases remained unmatched. The germline V gene encodes CDR1 SGDLS and CDR2 YYNGEE. The CDR3 bases are TGTGCCAGCAGCGGCCGGGACAGCCCCTACGAGCAGTACTTC. This sequence encodes CASSGRDSPYEQYF.

The CDR3 DNA follows: TGTGCCAAACCTCCGAACGATCAGCCCCAGCATTTT. Its translation: CAKPPNDQPQHF. V is TRBV6-7 and J is TRBJ1-5; D gene ambiguous. TRBV6-7 is known as an ORF, though its function is uncertain. The CDR3 consists of 12 residues. V was pared by 10 bases and J by 5 bases, with 12 bases between.

There are a few counts of this clone. J is TRBJ2-7 and V is TRBV28, with a tentative D call TRBD2 (6 bases). This CDR3 spans 14 amino acids. V was trimmed by 3 bases and J by 2 bases, leaving 11 bases between them. In germline, CDR1 is MDHEN, CDR2 SYDVKM. The CDR3 bases are TGTGCCAGCAGTTTGGGAGGTAGCACCTACGAGCAGTACTTC. Residues: CASSLGGSTYEQYF.

This chain uses TRBV27 with TRBJ2-7; 7 bases match TRBD2. This CDR3 spans 11 amino acids. After removal of 6 bases from V and 4 bases from J, the junction contained 0 bases not matched to a gene. In germline, CDR1 is MNHEY, CDR2 SMNVEV (reference sequence). CDR3 protein: CASRGGYEQYF. The DNA of the CDR3 is TGTGCCAGCAGGGGGGGGTACGAGCAGTACTTC.

CDR3 nucleotide sequence: TGTGCCAGCAGCGATATACCCTCCGCTGGGGCCAACGTCCTGACTTTC. Its protein is CASSDIPSAGANVLTF. This chain connects TRBV11-2 to TRBJ2-6; D is unresolved. CDR3 length: 16 residues. Germline CDR1 and CDR2: SGHAT and FQNNGV. V gave up 5 bases and J gave up 2 bases, with 13 bases separating them.

The chain carries TRBV7-9 and TRBJ2-7, with 7 positions matching TRBD2. The junction had 9 bases not matched to a gene; V was cut back by 5 bases and J by 5 bases. There are 14 residues in the CDR3. CDR1 and CDR2 from the germline V gene are SEHNR and FQNEAQ (reference sequence). The CDR3 sequence: CASSPLEAGDEQYF. As DNA, the CDR3 is TGTGCCAGCAGCCCCCTGGAGGCGGGAGACGAGCAGTACTTC.

The table lists this clone with a count of one. The chain is built from TRBV7-2 and TRBJ2-5; D gene uncertain. CDR1 SGHTA and CDR2 FQGNSA come from the germline V gene. V lost 5 bases, J lost 5 bases, and 9 bases lay in between. This CDR3 comprises 12 residues. CDR3 loop: CASSLDGETQYF. CDR3 sequence (DNA): TGTGCCAGCAGCCTAGATGGGGAGACCCAGTACTTC.

The V call is TRBV14, the J call TRBJ2-7; D not resolved. This CDR3 region has 13 residues. Germline lookup yields CDR1 SGHDN and CDR2 FVKESK. Trimming cost V 5 bases and J 6 bases, with 14 bases left between them. In nucleotides, the CDR3 is TGTGCCAGCAGCAATTTAGTGGAAAGCGAGCAGTACTTC. Its translation: CASSNLVESEQYF.

CDR3 sequence reads: CASSHRTANYGYTF. The CDR3 coding sequence is TGTGCCAGCAGCCACCGGACAGCTAACTATGGCTACACCTTC. The J gene is TRBJ1-2, the V gene TRBV7-2; D might be TRBD1 (6 bases). V gave up 5 bases and J gave up 0 bases, with 10 bases separating them. CDR1 is SGHTA and CDR2 is FQGNSA in the germline V gene. The CDR3 spans 14 residues. The variable domain in full, completed from reference TRBV7-2 and TRBJ1-2, reads GAGVSQSPSNKVTEKGKDVELRCDPISGHTALYWYRQSLGQGLEFLIYFQGNSAPDKSGLPSDRFSAERTGGSVSTLTIQRTQQEDSAVYLCASSHRTANYGYTFGSGTRLTVV.

The J gene is TRBJ1-1, the V gene TRBV6-4; D is unresolved. The V end lost 4 bases, the J end lost 1 base, and 7 bases lay between the germline ends. Germline V gives CDR1 MRHNA, CDR2 SNTAGT. There are 13 residues in the CDR3. For the CDR3, the DNA is TGTGCCAGCAGTGTGAAGCCGAACACTGAAGCTTTCTTT. Protein: CASSVKPNTEAFF.

The chain joins TRBV4-3 to TRBJ2-3; TRBD1 or TRBD2 may be the D gene (5 bases each). V shed 4 bases and J shed 0 bases, with 8 bases lying between them. The CDR3 has 14 residues. The germline V gene encodes CDR1 LGHNA and CDR2 YSLEER. CDR3 in DNA: TGCGCCAGCAGCCCGGGGCCAAGCACAGATACGCAGTATTTT. It codes for CASSPGPSTDTQYF.

This chain uses TRBV12-3 or TRBV12-4 with TRBJ1-4; D call uncertain. The V end lost 1 base, the J end lost 10 bases, and 4 bases lay between the germline ends. CDR3 length equals 11 residues. DNA for the CDR3: TGTGCCAGCAGTTTAGGAACAAAACTGTTTTTT. As protein: CASSLGTKLFF.

The chain uses TRBV13 and TRBJ2-7, with 8 bases that match TRBD2. Germline V gene lookup returns CDR1 PRHDT and CDR2 FYEKMQ (reference sequence). V gave up 5 bases and J gave up 5 bases; unmatched junction bases: 17. CDR3 length: 17 amino acids. The CDR3 is CASSHSGGREDRDEQYF. The CDR3 DNA is TGTGCCAGCAGCCATAGTGGGGGGCGGGAGGACCGCGACGAGCAGTACTTC.

The rearrangement joins TRBV10-1 to TRBJ1-3; D perhaps matches TRBD1 (6 bases). The germline gives CDR1 WNHNN, CDR2 SYGVQD (reference sequence). The CDR3 loop spans 14 amino acids. V lost 6 bases and J lost 0, with 9 bases in between. The CDR3 sequence is CASSRDISGNTIYF. CDR3 coding DNA: TGCGCCAGCAGCCGGGACATCTCTGGAAACACCATATATTTT.